This is a list of T cell receptor beta chains from one sample in a study of T-cell memory formation after mild COVID-19. TCRdb ran MiXCR on the 5' RACE reads and lists one entry per CDR3 protein. There are around 510,000 distinct CDR3 sequences in the sample; about 22% occur only once, and roughly 9.1% lies in the top ten. The sequenced material came from PBMCs or a T cell subset sorted from them (not recorded which). Receptors were obtained from an adult woman who had mild COVID-19 (a few samples of this study predate the infection). Cell type and time point are not known. Each CDR3 is given with its conserved first and last residue. The order of the fields is CDR3 protein, CDR3 DNA, J gene, D gene, clone size, V gene. D genes are given only for firm matches. Size is omitted from some rows. Given values are once, few, many or a class for expanded clones.

CDR3aa: CASSTGGYSPLHF
CDR3nt: TGTGCCAGTAGCACAGGGGGCTATTCACCCCTCCACTTT
j_gene: TRBJ1-6
d_gene: TRBD1
abundance: NA
v_gene: TRBV19

CDR3aa: CASSLKGLAVGEQYF
CDR3nt: TGTGCCAGCAGCTTAAAGGGACTAGCTGTGGGCGAGCAGTACTTC
j_gene: TRBJ2-7
d_gene: TRBD2
abundance: few
v_gene: TRBV11-3

CDR3aa: CSAKRTGSGANVLTF
CDR3nt: TGCAGTGCTAAGCGAACAGGGTCTGGGGCCAACGTCCTGACTTTC
j_gene: TRBJ2-6
d_gene: NA
abundance: NA
v_gene: TRBV20-1

CDR3aa: CASSPSSSGGAYEQYF
CDR3nt: TGTGCCAGCAGCCCTTCTAGTAGCGGTGGGGCCTACGAGCAGTACTTC
j_gene: TRBJ2-7
d_gene: NA
abundance: NA
v_gene: TRBV9

CDR3aa: CASSQEVGPYEQYF
CDR3nt: TGTGCCAGCAGCCAAGAAGTAGGCCCCTACGAGCAGTACTTC
j_gene: TRBJ2-7
d_gene: NA
abundance: NA
v_gene: TRBV3-1

CDR3aa: CASSSGGTGAEQYF
CDR3nt: TGTGCCAGCAGCTCGGGGGGGACAGGGGCCGAGCAGTACTTC
j_gene: TRBJ2-7
d_gene: TRBD1
abundance: once
v_gene: TRBV7-9

CDR3aa: CSARAPGQRSPYEQYF
CDR3nt: TGCAGTGCTAGAGCACCGGGACAAAGGAGTCCTTACGAGCAGTACTTC
j_gene: TRBJ2-7
d_gene: NA
abundance: few
v_gene: TRBV20-1

CDR3aa: CASSQDVNSGNTGELFF
CDR3nt: TGCGCCAGCAGCCAAGATGTTAATAGCGGGAACACCGGGGAGCTGTTTTTT
j_gene: TRBJ2-2
d_gene: NA
abundance: few
v_gene: TRBV4-1

CDR3aa: CSARDRSAVSYGYTF
CDR3nt: TGCAGTGCTAGAGATCGGTCCGCAGTCAGCTATGGCTACACCTTC
j_gene: TRBJ1-2
d_gene: NA
abundance: NA
v_gene: TRBV20-1

CDR3aa: CASSLGQAYNEQFF
CDR3nt: TGCGCCAGCAGCTTGGGACAGGCCTACAATGAGCAGTTCTTC
j_gene: TRBJ2-1
d_gene: NA
abundance: NA
v_gene: TRBV5-1

CDR3aa: CASSPDRGRGEKLFF
CDR3nt: TGTGCCAGCAGCCCGGATCGGGGGCGGGGTGAAAAACTGTTTTTT
j_gene: TRBJ1-4
d_gene: NA
abundance: NA
v_gene: TRBV7-6

CDR3aa: CASRPVEAPNTGELFF
CDR3nt: TGCGCCAGCAGGCCGGTGGAGGCCCCGAACACCGGGGAGCTGTTTTTT
j_gene: TRBJ2-2
d_gene: NA
abundance: few
v_gene: TRBV5-1

CDR3aa: CSVAGAGYGYTF
CDR3nt: TGCAGCGTTGCTGGGGCGGGCTATGGCTACACCTTC
j_gene: TRBJ1-2
d_gene: NA
abundance: NA
v_gene: TRBV29-1

CDR3aa: CASSSWTGANTGELFF
CDR3nt: TGTGCCAGCAGTTCATGGACAGGGGCGAACACCGGGGAGCTGTTTTTT
j_gene: TRBJ2-2
d_gene: TRBD1
abundance: few
v_gene: TRBV6-2/TRBV6-3

CDR3aa: CSVEARVGEQYF
CDR3nt: TGCAGCGTTGAAGCCAGGGTAGGAGAGCAGTACTTC
j_gene: TRBJ2-7
d_gene: NA
abundance: NA
v_gene: TRBV29-1

CDR3aa: CASSQGDKIEAFF
CDR3nt: TGTGCCAGCAGCCAAGGGGACAAGATTGAAGCTTTCTTT
j_gene: TRBJ1-1
d_gene: NA
abundance: NA
v_gene: TRBV4-2

CDR3aa: CASRSGPSGNEQFF
CDR3nt: TGTGCCAGCAGGTCCGGGCCTAGCGGCAATGAGCAGTTCTTC
j_gene: TRBJ2-1
d_gene: TRBD2
abundance: few
v_gene: TRBV7-8

CDR3aa: CASRIGGTEAFF
CDR3nt: TGTGCCAGCAGAATTGGGGGCACTGAAGCTTTCTTT
j_gene: TRBJ1-1
d_gene: NA
abundance: NA
v_gene: TRBV7-2

CDR3aa: CASRQANTGELFF
CDR3nt: TGTGCCAGCCGACAGGCGAACACCGGGGAGCTGTTTTTT
j_gene: TRBJ2-2
d_gene: NA
abundance: NA
v_gene: TRBV6-2/TRBV6-3

CDR3aa: CASTRGEKLFF
CDR3nt: TGTGCCAGCACCCGGGGGGAAAAACTGTTTTTT
j_gene: TRBJ1-4
d_gene: NA
abundance: NA
v_gene: TRBV12-3/TRBV12-4

CDR3aa: CSAEKTGGLISDTQYF
CDR3nt: TGCAGTGCTGAGAAGACAGGGGGCTTGATTTCGGATACGCAGTATTTT
j_gene: TRBJ2-3
d_gene: TRBD1
abundance: few
v_gene: TRBV20-1

CDR3aa: CASSLQGYQPQHF
CDR3nt: TGTGCCAGCAGTTTACAGGGGTATCAGCCCCAGCATTTT
j_gene: TRBJ1-5
d_gene: NA
abundance: few
v_gene: TRBV12-3/TRBV12-4

CDR3aa: CASSRAGTGNVKSNTGELFF
CDR3nt: TGTGCCAGCAGCCGAGCCGGGACAGGGAACGTAAAATCGAACACCGGGGAGCTGTTTTTT
j_gene: TRBJ2-2
d_gene: TRBD1
abundance: NA
v_gene: TRBV7-6

CDR3aa: CATSDTGGDEQFF
CDR3nt: TGTGCCACCAGTGATACCGGGGGCGATGAGCAGTTCTTC
j_gene: TRBJ2-1
d_gene: NA
abundance: NA
v_gene: TRBV24-1

CDR3aa: CASRMSGSKYEQYF
CDR3nt: TGTGCCAGCAGAATGAGCGGGAGTAAATACGAGCAGTACTTC
j_gene: TRBJ2-7
d_gene: TRBD2
abundance: NA
v_gene: TRBV12-3/TRBV12-4

CDR3aa: CASSAPPGGGRETQYF
CDR3nt: TGTGCCAGCAGCGCTCCCCCCGGTGGGGGTAGAGAGACCCAGTACTTC
j_gene: TRBJ2-5
d_gene: NA
abundance: few
v_gene: TRBV7-9

CDR3aa: CASSQRTGSTENQPQHF
CDR3nt: TGCGCCAGCAGCCAACGGACAGGCAGTACGGAGAATCAGCCCCAGCATTTT
j_gene: TRBJ1-5
d_gene: TRBD1
abundance: NA
v_gene: TRBV4-1

CDR3aa: CASSQDPRKQYF
CDR3nt: TGTGCCAGCAGCCAAGACCCACGCAAGCAGTACTTC
j_gene: TRBJ2-7
d_gene: NA
abundance: once
v_gene: TRBV3-1

CDR3aa: CASSYSGYNEQFF
CDR3nt: TGTGCCAGCAGTTACAGCGGGTACAATGAGCAGTTCTTC
j_gene: TRBJ2-1
d_gene: NA
abundance: many
v_gene: TRBV6-5

CDR3aa: CASTPDRAPYEQYF
CDR3nt: TGTGCCAGCACCCCGGACAGGGCTCCCTACGAGCAGTACTTC
j_gene: TRBJ2-7
d_gene: TRBD1
abundance: many
v_gene: TRBV25-1

CDR3aa: CASSWTSGADTEAFF
CDR3nt: TGCGCCAGCAGCTGGACTTCAGGGGCGGACACTGAAGCTTTCTTT
j_gene: TRBJ1-1
d_gene: NA
abundance: NA
v_gene: TRBV5-1

CDR3aa: CASSLAAVGELFF
CDR3nt: TGCGCCAGCAGCTTGGCCGCTGTCGGGGAGCTGTTTTTT
j_gene: TRBJ2-2
d_gene: NA
abundance: few
v_gene: TRBV5-1

CDR3aa: CASSQDYSGEQFF
CDR3nt: TGTGCCAGCAGCCAAGATTACAGCGGTGAGCAGTTCTTC
j_gene: TRBJ2-1
d_gene: NA
abundance: NA
v_gene: TRBV3-1

CDR3aa: CSAPGGQPQHF
CDR3nt: TGCAGTGCTCCTGGGGGACAGCCCCAGCATTTT
j_gene: TRBJ1-5
d_gene: NA
abundance: once
v_gene: TRBV20-1

CDR3aa: CASSSTQGTITEAFF
CDR3nt: TGTGCCAGCAGCTCAACACAGGGGACGATCACTGAAGCTTTCTTT
j_gene: TRBJ1-1
d_gene: TRBD1
abundance: NA
v_gene: TRBV5-5

CDR3aa: CASSQRAGGPYEQYF
CDR3nt: TGCGCCAGCAGCCAAAGAGCGGGAGGGCCCTACGAGCAGTACTTC
j_gene: TRBJ2-7
d_gene: TRBD2
abundance: many
v_gene: TRBV4-3

CDR3aa: CASSQVPDTEAFF
CDR3nt: TGTGCCAGCAGCCAGGTCCCCGATACTGAAGCTTTCTTT
j_gene: TRBJ1-1
d_gene: NA
abundance: few
v_gene: TRBV12-3/TRBV12-4

CDR3aa: CASSVGNMNTEAFF
CDR3nt: TGTGCCAGCAGTGTTGGAAACATGAACACTGAAGCTTTCTTT
j_gene: TRBJ1-1
d_gene: NA
abundance: NA
v_gene: TRBV2

CDR3aa: CASEGLAGGPHEQYF
CDR3nt: TGTGCCAGCGAAGGACTAGCGGGAGGGCCCCACGAGCAGTACTTC
j_gene: TRBJ2-7
d_gene: TRBD2
abundance: once
v_gene: TRBV5-4

CDR3aa: CASSFDRGPLMTGELFF
CDR3nt: TGTGCCAGCAGCTTCGACAGGGGGCCGTTGATGACCGGGGAGCTGTTTTTT
j_gene: TRBJ2-2
d_gene: TRBD1
abundance: few
v_gene: TRBV11-2